One sample yielded the 18 T cell receptor beta chains listed below, sequenced in a study of OX40 agonist ivuxolimab in advanced cancers. Library generation was performed with the immunoSEQ multiplex PCR assay. Not all clones reach the TCRdb copy of this immuneACCESS table, which keeps in-frame sequences only. Checked studies attribute under half of the gap to unresolved V genes and leave the rest unexplained. This sample holds some 37,000 clones; about 80% were observed only once. Less than 2% of the sample is in the top ten clones. The starting material was CD4+ or CD8+ T cells sorted from blood, obtained in a trial of the OX40 agonist ivuxolimab. The receptors derive from an adult with an advanced solid tumor such as melanoma, head and neck, liver or kidney cancer.

The CDR3 loop reads CASSPTAATGSSYEQYF. The CDR3 bases are TGTGCCAGCTCACCGACAGCGGCAACAGGGAGTTCCTACGAGCAGTACTTC. This chain joins TRBV18 and TRBJ2-7, with D possibly matching TRBD1 (6 bases). This CDR3 is built from 17 residues. Trimming cost V 3 bases and J 1 base, with 19 bases left between them. Germline V gives CDR1 KGHSH, CDR2 LQKENI.

The J gene is TRBJ2-3, the V gene TRBV5-6, with 10 bases aligning to TRBD1. Germline V lookup: CDR1 SGHDT, CDR2 YYEEEE. V shed 4 bases, J shed 1 base, and the junction held 3 bases outside the gene matches. The CDR3 has 15 residues. The CDR3 coding sequence is TGTGCCAGCAGCCAGGACAGGGGGGGCACAGATACGCAGTATTTT. This translates into CASSQDRGGTDTQYF.

The rearrangement uses TRBV7-9 and TRBJ1-3; D unresolved. V shed 3 bases and J shed 0 bases, with 12 bases lying between them. Germline values: CDR1 SEHNR, CDR2 FQNEAQ (reference sequence). The CDR3 contains 16 residues. CDR3 sequence: CASSFPTQVSGNTIYF. DNA of the CDR3: TGTGCCAGCAGCTTCCCCACTCAAGTCTCTGGAAACACCATATATTTT.

This sequence joins TRBV7-2 and TRBJ1-6, with a possible D match to TRBD1 (6 bases). This CDR3 comprises 14 residues. CDR1 is SGHTA, CDR2 FQGNSA, per germline. Deletions cut 0 bases from V and 9 bases from J, with 9 bases between. The CDR3 reads CASSLAGGSSPLHF. The CDR3 DNA reads as TGTGCCAGCAGCTTAGCAGGGGGGAGTTCACCCCTCCACTTT.

V is TRBV4-1 and J is TRBJ1-5; unclear D gene. The CDR3 consists of 15 residues. V lost 1 base and J 7 bases, leaving 14 bases between the germline ends. CDR1 and CDR2 (germline): MGHRA, YSYEKL. Here the CDR3 DNA reads TGCGCCAGCAGCCAAGGCGCAGCCCTGCTCCAGCCCCAGCATTTT. Protein product: CASSQGAALLQPQHF.

The count of this clone is one. This sequence joins TRBV2 and TRBJ2-3; 12 nucleotides agree with TRBD2. V shed 6 bases and J 7 bases; nucleotides not matched to a gene: 11. This CDR3 has 16 amino acids. The V gene's germline CDR1 is SNHLY and CDR2 FYNNEI. The CDR3 coding sequence is TGTGCCAGCAGGGTCGGACTAGCGGGGTTCGTGCATACGCAGTATTTT. Amino acid sequence: CASRVGLAGFVHTQYF.

Here the CDR3 reads CASSLGQANYGYTF. In nucleotides, the CDR3 is TGTGCCAGCAGCTTGGGACAGGCTAACTATGGCTACACCTTC. V and J are TRBV5-6 and TRBJ1-2, with a tentative D call TRBD1 (6 bases). Germline V CDR1 and CDR2: SGHDT, YYEEEE. V was cut by 0 bases and J by 0 bases, with 6 bases left in between. This CDR3 region has 14 residues.

V and J are TRBV5-4 and TRBJ2-5, with D perhaps matching TRBD1 or TRBD2 (5 bases each). Germline V gene lookup returns CDR1 SGHNT and CDR2 YYREEE (reference sequence). The ends were cut back, 4 bases at V and 5 bases at J, with 18 bases in the middle. This CDR3 is built from 15 residues. CDR3 sequence: CASSPGTLGVETQYF. The CDR3 DNA reads TGTGCCAGCAGCCCTGGGACCCTGGGGGTGGAGACCCAGTACTTC.

This clone was counted a single time. The chain recombines TRBV15 with TRBJ1-1, with D possibly TRBD1 on 5 matching bases. The CDR3 contains 16 residues. V dropped 1 base and J dropped 0 bases, with 12 bases sitting between them. Per the germline V gene, CDR1 is LNHNV and CDR2 is YYDKDF (reference sequence). CDR3: CATSRVTGILNTEAFF. The CDR3 nucleotides are TGTGCCACCAGCAGAGTTACAGGTATCTTGAACACTGAAGCTTTCTTT.

The table lists this clone with a few counts. CDR3 region: CASSQGVYSYNSPLHF. The CDR3 DNA sequence: TGCGCCAGCAGCCAAGGGGTATACTCCTATAATTCACCCCTCCACTTT. The rearrangement links TRBV4-3 to TRBJ1-6, with D uncertain. Germline V gene data show CDR1 as LGHNA and CDR2 as YSLEER. Trimming shortened V by 1 base and J by 0 bases, and 7 bases separated the two germline ends. This CDR3 has 16 amino acids.

The chain links TRBV5-6 to TRBJ1-1; maybe TRBD1 (5 bases). This CDR3 comprises 13 residues. From germline, CDR1 is SGHDT and CDR2 YYEEEE. Deletions cut 4 bases from V and 5 bases from J, with 12 bases between. The CDR3 loop is CASSEGRGTEAFF. The CDR3 DNA reads as TGTGCCAGCAGCGAGGGACGGGGGACTGAAGCTTTCTTT.

The chain has TRBV7-2 and TRBJ2-5, with TRBD2 matching 14 bases. This CDR3 is built from 18 residues. The junction had 10 bases not matched to a gene; V was cut back by 5 bases and J by 2 bases. Germline loops: CDR1 SGHTA, CDR2 FQGNSA. CDR3 sequence (DNA): TGTGCCAGCAGCCCCCAGACTAGCGGGGGGGGAGGGCAAGAGACCCAGTACTTC. It specifies CASSPQTSGGGGQETQYF.

The V gene is TRBV18, the J gene TRBJ1-3; a possible D gene is TRBD1 (5 bases). The V gene's germline CDR1 is KGHSH and CDR2 LQKENI. The V end was cut by 3 bases, the J end by 4 bases, with 10 bases between. The CDR3 length is 14 residues. The CDR3 bases are TGTGCCAGCTCACCGACAGAGGCCGGAAACACCATATATTTT. Translating it yields CASSPTEAGNTIYF.

The J gene is TRBJ2-3, the V gene TRBV19; D is undetermined. There are 13 residues in the CDR3. Germline V gives CDR1 LNHDA, CDR2 SQIVND (reference sequence). V lost 3 bases and J 4 bases, leaving 8 bases between the germline ends. CDR3 DNA: TGTGCCAGTAGTATTGCACGGCCAGATACGCAGTATTTT. Translated, it gives CASSIARPDTQYF.

The chain is built from TRBV10-3 and TRBJ2-7; TRBD2 is a possible D gene (5 bases). Looked up from germline, CDR1 is ENHRY and CDR2 is SYGVKD. This CDR3 has 13 amino acids. The V and J ends lost 7 bases and 4 bases respectively, with 14 bases between them. The CDR3 sequence is CAITPDGVYEQYF. The CDR3 bases are TGTGCCATCACTCCTGACGGGGTGTACGAGCAGTACTTC.

This clone was counted once. V gene TRBV29-1 combines with J gene TRBJ2-5, with 9 bases that match TRBD2. The germline V gene has CDR1 SQVTM and CDR2 ANQGSEA. This CDR3 has 11 residues. Germline trimming cut 5 bases from V and 7 bases from J; bases unmatched to any gene: 2. The CDR3 DNA is TGCAGCGTTCGTAGCGGGGGGACCCAGTACTTC. Residues: CSVRSGGTQYF.

This rearrangement joins TRBV9 to TRBJ2-2; no reliable D call. This CDR3 is 14 amino acids long. The ends were cut back, 0 bases at V and 6 bases at J, with 9 bases in the middle. Germline values: CDR1 SGDLS, CDR2 YYNGEE. Here the CDR3 reads CASSVGDSPGELFF. The CDR3 DNA reads as TGTGCCAGCAGCGTAGGGGATAGCCCCGGGGAGCTGTTTTTT.

A few counts support this clone. The J gene is TRBJ2-3, the V gene TRBV5-8, with D possibly matching TRBD2 (6 bases). Per germline, CDR1 SGHTS and CDR2 YDEGEE. V gave up 3 bases and J gave up 2 bases, with 13 bases separating them. CDR3 length: 15 amino acids. The chain's CDR3 is CASSSGSGDTDTQYF. Here the CDR3 DNA reads TGTGCCAGCAGCTCGGGTAGCGGAGACACAGATACGCAGTATTTT.